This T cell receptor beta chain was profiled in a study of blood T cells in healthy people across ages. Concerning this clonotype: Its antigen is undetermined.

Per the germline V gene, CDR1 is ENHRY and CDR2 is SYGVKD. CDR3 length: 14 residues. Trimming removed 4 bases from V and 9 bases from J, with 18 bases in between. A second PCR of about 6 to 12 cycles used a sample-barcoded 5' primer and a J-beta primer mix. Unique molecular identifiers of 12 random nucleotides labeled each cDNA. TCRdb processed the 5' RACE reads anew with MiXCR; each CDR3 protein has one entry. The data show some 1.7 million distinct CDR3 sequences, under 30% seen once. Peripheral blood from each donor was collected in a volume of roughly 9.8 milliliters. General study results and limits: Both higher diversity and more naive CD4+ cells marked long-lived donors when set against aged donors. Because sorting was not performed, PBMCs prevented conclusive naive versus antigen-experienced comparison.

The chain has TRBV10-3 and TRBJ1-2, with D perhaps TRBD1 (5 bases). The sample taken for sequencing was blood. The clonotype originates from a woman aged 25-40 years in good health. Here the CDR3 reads CAISGGGVRISYTF. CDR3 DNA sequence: TGTGCCATCAGTGGGGGAGGGGTACGGATCAGCTACACCTTC.